What follows are 24 T cell receptor beta chains derived from one specimen sequenced in a study of identical twins. Via MiXCR, TCRdb re-called the 5' RACE reads, giving one row per CDR3 protein. The sample includes about 700,000 distinct CDR3 sequences, around 6% seen only once; the top ten take around 1.9%. The material sequenced was naive T cells sorted from blood. The receptors were gathered from a man between 18 and 29 years old in good health.

The V gene is TRBV25-1, the J gene TRBJ2-5; 7 bases match TRBD2. Trimming took 1 base from V and 0 from J; bases not matched to a gene: 8. From germline, CDR1 is MGHDK and CDR2 SYGVNS. This CDR3 has 17 amino acids. CDR3 region: CASSEWGLAEYQETQYF. For the CDR3, the DNA is TGTGCCAGCAGTGAATGGGGCCTAGCGGAGTACCAAGAGACCCAGTACTTC.

The chain is built from TRBV28 and TRBJ2-7; weak D call: TRBD1 (5 bases). CDR1 and CDR2 (germline): MDHEN, SYDVKM. The CDR3 covers 15 residues. V was trimmed by 3 bases and J by 3 bases, leaving 15 bases between them. The CDR3 DNA sequence: TGTGCCAGCAGTTTTAGTCCCAGGGAAGTCTACGAGCAGTACTTC. The encoded protein is CASSFSPREVYEQYF.

This clonotype came up many times. The J gene is TRBJ2-3, the V gene TRBV12-3 or TRBV12-4, with 14 bases lining up with TRBD2. This CDR3 region has 15 residues. The V segment lost 6 bases and the J segment 4 bases; nucleotides outside the gene matches: 3. The CDR3 DNA is TGTGCCAGCAGCCGGACTAGCGGGAGGCCAGATACGCAGTATTTT. Translation gives CASSRTSGRPDTQYF.

In this sample, this clonotype turned up a few times. This rearrangement joins TRBV20-1 to TRBJ2-2; D may be TRBD1 (6 bases). V was trimmed by 7 bases and J by 2 bases, leaving 11 bases between them. Per the germline V gene, CDR1 is DFQATT and CDR2 is SNEGSKA (reference sequence). This CDR3 comprises 13 residues. The CDR3 bases are TGCAGTGGGAGGACAGTAAACACCGGGGAGCTGTTTTTT. Translating gives CSGRTVNTGELFF.

This clonotype has more than one count but fewer than ten. The J gene is TRBJ2-3, the V gene TRBV27; TRBD2 aligns across 8 bases. The CDR3 spans 18 residues. Germline CDR1 is MNHEY and CDR2 is SMNVEV (reference sequence). V lost 6 bases and J lost 4; bases outside the gene matches: 18. CDR3 nucleotides: TGTGCCAGCAGAGGCATAAGCGGGAGAGGGGGAGGGGCAGATACGCAGTATTTT. It specifies CASRGISGRGGGADTQYF.

The V and J genes are TRBV7-9 and TRBJ1-6; D not certain. Germline V gene sequence: CDR1 SEHNR, CDR2 FQNEAQ (reference sequence). The CDR3 is 14 amino acids. The V end was cut by 5 bases, the J end by 7 bases, with 12 bases between. The CDR3 is CASSALGRNSPLHF. In DNA, the CDR3 is TGTGCCAGCAGCGCTCTGGGTCGGAATTCACCCCTCCACTTT. The full variable domain, completed using reference TRBV7-9 and TRBJ1-6, is DTGVSQNPRHKITKRGQNVTFRCDPISEHNRLYWYRQTLGQGPEFLTYFQNEAQLEKSRLLSDRFSAERPKGSFSTLEIQRTEQGDSAMYLCASSALGRNSPLHFGNGTRLTVT.

The rearrangement links TRBV7-9 to TRBJ2-2, with a tentative D call TRBD2 (6 bases). V dropped 0 bases and J dropped 6 bases, with 17 bases sitting between them. CDR3 length: 17 residues. Per germline, CDR1 SEHNR and CDR2 FQNEAQ (reference sequence). DNA for the CDR3: TGTGCCAGCAGCTTAGCGGGAGGCCACCCTCCGGCCGGGGAGCTGTTTTTT. Protein sequence: CASSLAGGHPPAGELFF.

This clonotype was recorded at least ten times. V gene TRBV6-1 combines with J gene TRBJ1-1; D remains unclear. V lost 6 bases to trimming and J lost 1 base, with 18 bases between them. The CDR3 length is 16 residues. Germline lookup yields CDR1 MNHNS and CDR2 SASEGT. CDR3 sequence reads: CASRTGLKAQNTEAFF. For the CDR3, the DNA is TGTGCCAGCAGAACCGGGCTAAAGGCACAGAACACTGAAGCTTTCTTT.

The chain links TRBV29-1 to TRBJ2-7; tentatively, D is TRBD1 (6 bases). V was trimmed by 3 bases and J by 1 base, leaving 16 bases between them. The CDR3 totals 15 residues. CDR1 and CDR2 (germline): SQVTM, ANQGSEA. The CDR3 loop is CSVDPQVGGSYEQYV. DNA of the CDR3: TGCAGCGTTGATCCCCAGGTAGGGGGTTCCTACGAGCAGTACGTC.

This clonotype showed up many times. This chain links TRBV12-3 or TRBV12-4 with TRBJ1-5; the D gene is possibly TRBD1 (5 bases). V gave up 7 bases and J gave up 1 base, with 14 bases separating them. This CDR3 has 15 residues. The CDR3 loop reads CASTLGQGSNQPQHF. CDR3 DNA: TGTGCCAGCACCCTAGGGCAGGGAAGCAATCAGCCCCAGCATTTT.

This clonotype has at least ten counts. The chain joins TRBV6-1 to TRBJ1-5; maybe TRBD1 (6 bases). From germline, CDR1 is MNHNS and CDR2 SASEGT. Trimming left V 8 bases short and J 4 bases short, with 15 bases between. CDR3 length: 14 residues. The DNA of the CDR3 is TGTGCCAGCCTAGGGGGTGGAATAAATCAGCCCCAGCATTTT. Protein sequence: CASLGGGINQPQHF.

This clonotype came up many times. The chain's CDR3 is CSVEETGTLSYEQYF. DNA for the CDR3: TGCAGCGTTGAAGAGACCGGGACACTCTCCTACGAGCAGTACTTC. This chain joins TRBV29-1 and TRBJ2-7; D possibly corresponds to TRBD1 (6 bases). The CDR3 spans 15 residues. V lost 0 bases, J lost 0 bases, and 12 bases lay in between. Per the germline V gene, CDR1 is SQVTM and CDR2 is ANQGSEA.

The chain has TRBV10-2 and TRBJ2-7; 7 nucleotides line up with TRBD2. The CDR3 sequence is 13 residues long. V was clipped by 7 bases and J by 4 bases; unmatched bases: 7. Germline V CDR1 and CDR2: WSHSY, SAAADI. The CDR3 DNA follows: TGCGCCAGCACCGAGGGAGGGGTGTACGAGCAGTACTTC. It is translated as CASTEGGVYEQYF.

This clonotype was observed a few times. The chain links TRBV5-1 to TRBJ2-5, with 9 positions matching TRBD2. Trimming at V came to 0 bases and at J to 2 bases, leaving 8 bases not matched to a gene. The CDR3 has 17 amino acids. Germline V gives CDR1 SGHRS, CDR2 YFSETQ. This CDR3 reads CASSLVVAGEGQETQYF. In nucleotides, the CDR3 is TGCGCCAGCAGCTTGGTGGTAGCGGGAGAGGGACAAGAGACCCAGTACTTC.

The chain combines TRBV4-1 with TRBJ2-7, with D possibly being TRBD1 or TRBD2 (5 bases each). Trimming shortened V by 0 bases and J by 6 bases, and 15 bases separated the two germline ends. CDR1 and CDR2 (germline): MGHRA, YSYEKL. The CDR3 spans 15 residues. The CDR3 region is CASSQDLGTGSEQYV. The CDR3 DNA is TGCGCCAGCAGCCAAGATCTAGGGACCGGCTCCGAGCAGTACGTC.

This clonotype was seen many times. The chain has TRBV6-1 and TRBJ1-6, with D possibly being TRBD1 (5 bases). The CDR3 is 15 residues long. Trimming shortened V by 5 bases and J by 8 bases, and 16 bases separated the two germline ends. Germline lookup yields CDR1 MNHNS and CDR2 SASEGT. CDR3 loop: CASSLGEGTYSPLHF. In nucleotides, the CDR3 is TGTGCCAGCAGTCTCGGGGAAGGGACGTATTCACCCCTCCACTTT.

This clonotype was recorded at least ten times. The chain is built from TRBV12-3 or TRBV12-4 and TRBJ2-3; TRBD2 agrees at 7 bases. The CDR3 runs 14 residues. Germline trimming cut 6 bases from V and 2 bases from J; bases unmatched to any gene: 5. The CDR3 spells CASSLTSPTDTQYF. The DNA for the CDR3 is TGTGCCAGCAGCCTGACTAGCCCCACAGATACGCAGTATTTT.

This clonotype was seen more than once but under ten times. The chain employs TRBV7-2 and TRBJ2-3; 9 bases fit TRBD2. The CDR3 length is 16 residues. Trimming at V came to 5 bases and at J to 2 bases, leaving 8 bases not matched to a gene. The V gene's germline CDR1 is SGHTA and CDR2 FQGNSA. CDR3 protein: CASSPASGVHTDTQYF. CDR3 DNA: TGTGCCAGCAGCCCGGCTAGCGGGGTCCACACAGATACGCAGTATTTT.

The V and J genes are TRBV7-9 and TRBJ2-5, with D possibly matching TRBD2 (6 bases). The CDR3 spans 15 residues. The V gene lost 2 bases and the J gene lost 2 bases, with 12 bases spanning the gap. Per the germline V gene, CDR1 is SEHNR and CDR2 is FQNEAQ (reference sequence). CDR3 DNA sequence: TGTGCCAGCAGCTTACTTGAGGCGGGACAAGAGACCCAGTACTTC. Its translation: CASSLLEAGQETQYF. The full variable domain, in which reference TRBV7-9 and TRBJ2-5 provide the parts outside the CDR3, is DTGVSQNPRHKITKRGQNVTFRCDPISEHNRLYWYRQTLGQGPEFLTYFQNEAQLEKSRLLSDRFSAERPKGSFSTLEIQRTEQGDSAMYLCASSLLEAGQETQYFGPGTRLLVL.

The V gene is TRBV4-1, the J gene TRBJ2-7, with a possible D match to TRBD2 (7 bases). Looked up from germline, CDR1 is MGHRA and CDR2 is YSYEKL. This CDR3 comprises 13 residues. The ends were cut back, 2 bases at V and 6 bases at J, with 11 bases in the middle. CDR3 protein: CASSQRGGLEQYV. The CDR3 nucleotides are TGCGCCAGCAGCCAAAGGGGGGGCCTCGAGCAGTACGTC.

J is TRBJ2-7 and V is TRBV12-3 or TRBV12-4; D not resolved. The CDR3 consists of 15 residues. V was pared by 6 bases and J by 3 bases, with 18 bases between. CDR3 bases: TGTGCCAGCAGCCACCCTATTCCCCGATTCTACGAGCAGTACTTC. Translation gives CASSHPIPRFYEQYF.

In its sample, this clonotype was seen many times. The CDR3 DNA is TGCGCCAGCAACCCGGACAGACCGAACACTGAAGCTTTCTTT. This sequence encodes CASNPDRPNTEAFF. The rearrangement joins TRBV5-1 to TRBJ1-1; TRBD1 is a possible D gene (6 bases). Germline CDR1 is SGHRS and CDR2 is YFSETQ. V lost 6 bases, J lost 1 base, and 13 bases lay in between. This CDR3 contains 14 residues.

This clonotype was seen at least ten times. V gene TRBV20-1 combines with J gene TRBJ2-2, with 11 bases that match TRBD1. The CDR3 extends over 15 amino acids. Unmatched junction bases numbered 5, after V lost 1 base and J lost 7 bases. From germline, CDR1 is DFQATT and CDR2 SNEGSKA (reference sequence). This CDR3 reads CSARVPDRGRGELFF. Here the CDR3 DNA reads TGCAGTGCTAGAGTCCCGGACAGGGGGCGCGGGGAGCTGTTTTTT.

This clonotype was counted at least ten times. This chain joins TRBV29-1 and TRBJ1-1; TRBD1 is a possible D gene (5 bases). The germline V and J ends were trimmed by 4 bases and 0 bases, with 9 bases remaining between them. Germline-derived CDR1 and CDR2 are SQVTM and ANQGSEA. The length of the CDR3 is 13 residues. The CDR3 is CSVGGRLNTEAFF. The CDR3 DNA follows: TGCAGCGTTGGGGGCAGGCTGAACACTGAAGCTTTCTTT. Filled out from reference TRBV29-1 and TRBJ1-1, the complete variable domain reads SAVISQKPSRDICQRGTSLTIQCQVDSQVTMMFWYRQQPGQSLTLIATANQGSEATYESGFVIDKFPISRPNLTFSTLTVSNMSPEDSSIYLCSVGGRLNTEAFFGQGTRLTVV.